These 32 T cell receptor beta chains came from one sample sequenced in a study of shared clonotypes between healthy human individuals. Clones were read by immunoSEQ multiplex PCR, and TCRdb kept only the in-frame ones, dropping some. The data show approximately 2.5 million clones, with around 94% seen just once and 0.14% held by the top ten. The specimen sequenced was naive CD4+ T cells sorted from blood. As to subset: CD45RA+ positively selected. These receptors were obtained from a man aged 18 to 30 in good health.

The J gene is TRBJ2-7, the V gene TRBV5-8; 8 bases are a match to TRBD2. V shed 4 bases, J shed 3 bases, and the junction held 6 bases outside the gene matches. Germline CDR1 reads SGHTS; CDR2 reads YDEGEE. This CDR3 is built from 14 residues. The CDR3 spells CASSHSGKGYEQYF. Written as DNA, the CDR3 is TGTGCCAGCAGCCATAGCGGGAAGGGCTACGAGCAGTACTTC.

For the CDR3, the DNA is TGCGCCAGCAGCCACTCAGGGGGCCAAGAGACCCAGTACTTC. Encoded protein: CASSHSGGQETQYF. J is TRBJ2-5 and V is TRBV4-1; 7 bases agree with TRBD1. The V gene end was trimmed by 3 bases and the J gene end by 1 base; junction bases not matched to a gene: 2. The CDR3 consists of 14 residues. Looked up from germline, CDR1 is MGHRA and CDR2 is YSYEKL.

There are many counts of this clone. The chain employs TRBV10-3 and TRBJ2-1; D is unresolved. The germline V gene has CDR1 ENHRY and CDR2 SYGVKD. The CDR3 has 13 residues. The germline V and J ends were trimmed by 0 bases and 9 bases, with 9 bases remaining between them. The DNA of the CDR3 is TGTGCCATCAGTGAGTCGAATGGGATTGAGCAGTTCTTC. This gives the protein CAISESNGIEQFF.

V and J are TRBV19 and TRBJ1-2; D uncertain. CDR1 LNHDA and CDR2 SQIVND come from the germline V gene (reference sequence). V was cut by 6 bases and J by 0 bases, with 20 bases left in between. The CDR3 consists of 17 residues. CDR3 nucleotide sequence: TGTGCCAGTAGAACATCGGGATCCGGGCCCTCTAACTATGGCTACACCTTC. This encodes CASRTSGSGPSNYGYTF.

The chain has TRBV7-9 and TRBJ2-7; 10 bases are a match to TRBD2. V shed 8 bases and J 1 base; nucleotides not matched to a gene: 2. The germline CDR1 and CDR2 sequences are SEHNR and FQNEAQ (reference sequence). The CDR3 runs 13 residues. CDR3 DNA sequence: TGTGCCAGCGGACTAGCGGTATCCTACGAGCAGTACTTC. It codes for CASGLAVSYEQYF.

The J gene is TRBJ2-5, the V gene TRBV6-5; 7 bases are shared with TRBD1. With V trimmed by 6 bases and J by 4 bases, 11 bases remained unmatched. CDR1 and CDR2 (germline): MNHEY, SVGAGI. The CDR3 is 15 residues long. The CDR3 nucleotides read TGTGCCAGCAGCCGAACGGGACAGAGAGGAGAGACCCAGTACTTC. This translates into CASSRTGQRGETQYF.

The gene calls are TRBV9 and TRBJ1-1; the D is unclear. V was cut by 0 bases and J by 4 bases, with 10 bases left in between. The CDR3 totals 14 residues. The germline CDR1 and CDR2 sequences are SGDLS and YYNGEE. CDR3 in amino acids: CASSVAQGGTEAFF. CDR3 sequence (DNA): TGTGCCAGCAGCGTAGCTCAAGGCGGCACTGAAGCTTTCTTT.

This clone was observed a single time. The chain links TRBV6-4 to TRBJ2-7; 8 positions agree with TRBD2. There are 11 residues in the CDR3. Trimming cost V 5 bases and J 6 bases; bases outside gene matches: 0. CDR1 and CDR2 from the germline V gene are MRHNA and SNTAGT. This chain's CDR3 is CASSSGSEQYF. The CDR3 nucleotides read TGTGCCAGCAGTAGCGGGAGCGAGCAGTACTTC.

The genes are TRBV6-5 and TRBJ1-5; D unresolved. There are 14 residues in the CDR3. Germline lookup yields CDR1 MNHEY and CDR2 SVGAGI. V shed 5 bases and J shed 8 bases, with 16 bases lying between them. The CDR3 region has the DNA TGTGCCAGCAGTAGGAGCCCGTCTTTGGAGCCCCAGCATTTT. This encodes CASSRSPSLEPQHF.

This chain uses TRBV5-6 with TRBJ2-5, with a weak D call TRBD1 (6 bases). The germline CDR1 and CDR2 sequences are SGHDT and YYEEEE. Trimming cost V 0 bases and J 7 bases, with 19 bases left between them. CDR3 length: 16 amino acids. CDR3 DNA: TGTGCCAGCAGCTTGGGAGTTAGAGGGGGTGTGGGGACCCAGTACTTC. Protein: CASSLGVRGGVGTQYF.

The V call is TRBV10-2, the J call TRBJ1-3; D is uncertain. V was pared by 7 bases and J by 0 bases, with 7 bases between. This CDR3 is built from 13 residues. Per germline, CDR1 WSHSY and CDR2 SAAADI. The CDR3 nucleotides read TGCGCCAGCATCCAGAACTCTGGAAACACCATATATTTT. This sequence encodes CASIQNSGNTIYF.

Points on this clone: Other DNA sequences in this specimen translate into the identical CDR3. CDR3 sequence: CASSPDRPTYNEQFF. The CDR3 coding sequence is TGTGCCAGCTCACCGGACAGACCGACCTACAATGAGCAGTTCTTC. V is TRBV18 and J is TRBJ2-1, with D tentatively TRBD1 (6 bases). The CDR3 runs 15 residues. Germline V lookup: CDR1 KGHSH, CDR2 LQKENI. Trimming pared 3 bases from V and 2 bases from J, leaving 11 bases between.

V gene TRBV11-3 combines with J gene TRBJ2-7; no clear D. CDR1 is SGHNT, CDR2 YENEEA, per germline. The CDR3 is 13 residues long. Trimming pared 5 bases from V and 4 bases from J, leaving 12 bases between. The CDR3 DNA follows: TGTGCCAGCAGCGTCGACGCGAGGTACGAGCAGTACTTC. Its translation is CASSVDARYEQYF.

Comment on this clone: This specimen includes other DNA sequences encoding the same CDR3. The chain links TRBV19 to TRBJ2-7; perhaps D is TRBD1 or TRBD2 (5 bases each). Germline V lookup: CDR1 LNHDA, CDR2 SQIVND (reference sequence). The germline V and J ends were trimmed by 5 bases and 2 bases, with 13 bases remaining between them. The CDR3 contains 14 residues. In DNA, the CDR3 is TGTGCCAGTAGTGGGACGGCCACTACCTACGAGCAGTACTTC. Its protein product is CASSGTATTYEQYF.

This chain links TRBV6-5 with TRBJ2-2; D not certain. The CDR3 is made up of 14 amino acids. CDR1 and CDR2 from the germline V gene are MNHEY and SVGAGI. V dropped 7 bases and J dropped 7 bases, with 16 bases sitting between them. The CDR3 here is CASTKETRYGELFF. The CDR3 nucleotides read TGTGCCAGCACCAAAGAGACACGGTACGGGGAGCTGTTTTTT.

V and J are TRBV10-1 and TRBJ2-2, with D uncertain. The CDR3 has 12 residues. Between the trimmed V and J ends, which lost 5 bases and 6 bases, there was a span of 7 bases. Germline CDR1 and CDR2: WNHNN and SYGVQD (reference sequence). CDR3 bases: TGCGCCAGCAGTAATGGGCCCGGGGAGCTGTTTTTT. Its translation is CASSNGPGELFF.

In its sample, this clone was seen a few times. For the CDR3, the DNA is TGTGCCTGGACTGGGACTAGCGGGATGGGAGAGCAGTTCTTC. Its protein is CAWTGTSGMGEQFF. The V gene is TRBV30, the J gene TRBJ2-1; 13 bases line up with TRBD2. Germline V gene lookup returns CDR1 GTSNPN and CDR2 SVGIG (reference sequence). The CDR3 covers 14 residues. Trimming took 4 bases from V and 10 from J; bases not matched to a gene: 7.

Only one count was recorded for this clone. This sequence joins TRBV19 and TRBJ1-1; no definite D call. The CDR3 extends over 12 amino acids. Looked up from germline, CDR1 is LNHDA and CDR2 is SQIVND (reference sequence). V dropped 3 bases and J dropped 10 bases, with 12 bases sitting between them. Written as DNA, the CDR3 is TGTGCCAGTAGTATCAGCCGGGGAGGAGCTTTCTTT. This gives the protein CASSISRGGAFF. The entire variable domain, with the rest obtained from reference TRBV19 and TRBJ1-1, is as follows: DGGITQSPKYLFRKEGQNVTLSCEQNLNHDAMYWYRQDPGQGLRLIYYSQIVNDFQKGDIAEGYSVSREKKESFPLTVTSAQKNPTAFYLCASSISRGGAFFGQGTRLTVV.

About this clone itself: One end of the junction fails to match germline, which may point to a read error. The chain recombines TRBV29-1 with TRBJ2-5, with 9 bases matching TRBD2. The CDR3 totals 15 residues. The germline V gene encodes CDR1 SQVTM and CDR2 ANQGSEA. The DNA for the CDR3 is TGCAGCGCCCGGGGGCTAGCGGGGAGTGCAGAGGCCCAGTACTTC. This gives the protein CSARGLAGSAEAQYF.

The gene calls are TRBV5-6 and TRBJ2-3; the match to TRBD2 covers 10 bases. Germline loops: CDR1 SGHDT, CDR2 YYEEEE. This CDR3 region has 15 residues. The V gene end was trimmed by 6 bases and the J gene end by 3 bases; junction bases not matched to a gene: 7. CDR3 protein: CASTPSGRGTDTQYF. The CDR3 nucleotides are TGTGCCAGCACCCCCAGCGGGAGGGGTACAGATACGCAGTATTTT.

The rearrangement joins TRBV6-1 to TRBJ2-3; D is uncertain. Germline V lookup: CDR1 MNHNS, CDR2 SASEGT. This CDR3 has 12 residues. The V end was cut by 2 bases, the J end by 8 bases, with 8 bases between. In DNA form, the CDR3 reads TGTGCCAGCAGTGAATTGGCAGGTACGCAGTATTTT. Amino acid sequence: CASSELAGTQYF.

V and J are TRBV19 and TRBJ2-2; 7 nucleotides agree with TRBD1. CDR1 is LNHDA, CDR2 SQIVND, per germline (reference sequence). J was trimmed by 5 bases and V by 8 bases; bases with no gene match: 5. CDR3 length: 13 amino acids. The CDR3 coding sequence is TGTGCCAGTGTCCCGACAGGGACCGGGGAGCTGTTTTTT. Its translation: CASVPTGTGELFF.

This clone was detected once. The J gene is TRBJ2-3, the V gene TRBV5-1; the D gene is possibly TRBD2 (6 bases). Per the germline V gene, CDR1 is SGHRS and CDR2 is YFSETQ. The V end was cut by 3 bases, the J end by 2 bases, with 13 bases between. This CDR3 is built from 15 residues. In DNA, the CDR3 is TGCGCCAGCAGCTCCGGTAGCGGACTCACAGATACGCAGTATTTT. Protein sequence: CASSSGSGLTDTQYF.

This sequence joins TRBV6-6 and TRBJ1-1; no clear D gene. The CDR3 length is 11 residues. Germline lookup yields CDR1 MNHNY and CDR2 SVGAGI (reference sequence). V lost 11 bases and J lost 0, with 7 bases in between. CDR3 protein: CALKMNTEAFF. As DNA, the CDR3 is TGTGCCCTAAAAATGAACACTGAAGCTTTCTTT.

This clone has more than one count but fewer than ten. This sequence joins TRBV28 and TRBJ1-1; D unresolved. The CDR3 covers 14 residues. Germline values: CDR1 MDHEN, CDR2 SYDVKM. Between the trimmed V and J ends, which lost 2 bases and 3 bases, there was a span of 10 bases. The DNA of the CDR3 is TGTGCCAGCAGTTTACTAGAGAGCGACACTGAAGCTTTCTTT. Its protein is CASSLLESDTEAFF.

The rearrangement links TRBV5-6 to TRBJ2-7, with D unclear. The CDR3 consists of 12 residues. Trimming shortened V by 4 bases and J by 0 bases, and 5 bases separated the two germline ends. Per the germline V gene, CDR1 is SGHDT and CDR2 is YYEEEE. The CDR3: CASSQNSYEQYF. Written as DNA, the CDR3 is TGTGCCAGCAGCCAAAACTCCTACGAGCAGTACTTC.

This clone was detected only once. The same CDR3 can be traced to other DNA sequences in this sample. The chain recombines TRBV19 with TRBJ2-7, with D perhaps matching TRBD1 (6 bases). This CDR3 comprises 13 residues. Germline V CDR1 and CDR2: LNHDA, SQIVND (reference sequence). Trimming removed 3 bases from V and 4 bases from J, with 10 bases in between. CDR3 sequence reads: CASSIGGGYEQYF. CDR3 nucleotides: TGTGCCAGTAGTATTGGGGGCGGGTACGAGCAGTACTTC.

The chain employs TRBV6-1 and TRBJ1-6; no clear D gene. Trimming pared 1 base from V and 9 bases from J, leaving 13 bases between. The germline V gene has CDR1 MNHNS and CDR2 SASEGT. CDR3 length equals 15 residues. The CDR3 region is CASSEGTARGSPLHF. In nucleotides, the CDR3 is TGTGCCAGCAGTGAAGGTACAGCCCGGGGTTCACCCCTCCACTTT.

The chain recombines TRBV7-3 with TRBJ2-2, with D uncertain. V lost 2 bases, J lost 6 bases, and 7 bases lay in between. The CDR3 covers 13 residues. CDR1 is SGHTA, CDR2 FQGTGA, per germline. CDR3 amino acids: CASSLRISGELFF. The CDR3 coding sequence is TGTGCCAGCAGCTTACGCATTTCCGGGGAGCTGTTTTTT.

The gene calls are TRBV5-6 and TRBJ1-3; a possible D gene is TRBD1 (5 bases). Germline V gene data show CDR1 as SGHDT and CDR2 as YYEEEE. There are 16 residues in the CDR3. V was trimmed by 4 bases and J by 0 bases, leaving 14 bases between them. The CDR3 DNA is TGTGCCAGCAGCCCGACGCAGGGTTTCTCTGGAAACACCATATATTTT. The encoded protein is CASSPTQGFSGNTIYF.

The rearrangement uses TRBV7-9 and TRBJ2-3; D perhaps matches TRBD1 (6 bases). Germline CDR1 reads SEHNR; CDR2 reads FQNEAQ (reference sequence). This CDR3 comprises 15 residues. V dropped 2 bases and J dropped 4 bases, with 13 bases sitting between them. CDR3 in amino acids: CASSLYPSGADTQYF. CDR3 nucleotide sequence: TGTGCCAGCAGCTTATACCCTTCAGGGGCAGATACGCAGTATTTT.

The genes are TRBV19 and TRBJ1-2; D gene ambiguous. The germline V gene has CDR1 LNHDA and CDR2 SQIVND (reference sequence). CDR3 length: 11 amino acids. Trimming took off 9 bases at V and 2 bases at J, with 7 bases between the two ends. The CDR3 region has the DNA TGTGCCAGCCGATTAAACTATGGCTACACCTTC. Protein: CASRLNYGYTF.